These 25 T cell receptor beta chains were all obtained from the same sample, sequenced in a study of blood T cell repertoires in COVID-19. Profiled with immunoSEQ multiplex PCR; TCRdb holds only in-frame clones, not every one. Found here are 90,000 to 150,000 clones, around 89% of them singletons; the top ten hold 15% to 20%. The sequencing sample was made of peripheral blood. These receptors were taken from a human donor with acute or convalescent COVID-19. The donor label of this sample is uncertain.

The rearrangement links TRBV28 to TRBJ1-2, with D tentatively TRBD1 (5 bases). V lost 5 bases and J 0 bases, leaving 16 bases between the germline ends. The CDR3 has 16 residues. The germline V gene encodes CDR1 MDHEN and CDR2 SYDVKM. The CDR3 reads CASSVMDMATNYGYTF. The CDR3 coding sequence is TGTGCCAGCAGTGTAATGGACATGGCCACTAACTATGGCTACACCTTC.

The gene calls are TRBV10-1 and TRBJ1-1, with unresolved D. The V gene lost 7 bases and the J gene lost 11 bases, with 23 bases spanning the gap. Germline loops: CDR1 WNHNN, CDR2 SYGVQD (reference sequence). The CDR3 sequence is 14 residues long. CDR3 residues: CASMVQVQLLWAFF. The CDR3 DNA reads TGCGCCAGCATGGTTCAGGTCCAACTCCTTTGGGCTTTCTTT.

This clone came up once. The chain combines TRBV5-5 with TRBJ2-7, with TRBD1 matching 8 bases. The junction had 3 bases not matched to a gene; V was cut back by 2 bases and J by 2 bases. The CDR3 has 14 residues. CDR1 and CDR2 from the germline V gene are SGHKS and YYEKEE (reference sequence). The CDR3 reads CASSFRTGPYEQYF. The CDR3 DNA reads TGTGCCAGCAGCTTTCGGACAGGGCCCTACGAGCAGTACTTC.

This chain uses TRBV27 with TRBJ2-7; a weak D match, TRBD2 (7 bases). There are 16 residues in the CDR3. With 5 bases removed from V and 3 bases from J, the gap between germline ends came to 20 bases. The germline CDR1 and CDR2 sequences are MNHEY and SMNVEV (reference sequence). The DNA of the CDR3 is TGTGCCAGCAGTCCGGTGGGGGGGGCTCCCATCTACGAGCAGTACTTC. Encoded protein: CASSPVGGAPIYEQYF.

The genes are TRBV30 and TRBJ1-2, with D possibly TRBD1 on 6 matching bases. The germline V gene has CDR1 GTSNPN and CDR2 SVGIG (reference sequence). This CDR3 has 12 amino acids. Trimming removed 1 base from V and 7 bases from J, with 10 bases in between. The DNA of the CDR3 is TGTGCCTGGAGTGGACAGGCAAGTGGCTACACCTTC. Its protein is CAWSGQASGYTF. The complete variable domain, with remaining parts taken from reference TRBV30 and TRBJ1-2, reads SQTIHQWPATLVQPVGSPLSLECTVEGTSNPNLYWYRQAAGRGLQLLFYSVGIGQISSEVPQNLSASRPQDRQFILSSKKLLLSDSGFYLCAWSGQASGYTFGSGTRLTVV.

This clone was observed a single time. The genes are TRBV11-3 and TRBJ1-6, with D uncertain. Germline values: CDR1 SGHNT, CDR2 YENEEA. Trimming stripped 1 base from V and 9 bases from J, with 7 bases between. The length of the CDR3 is 13 residues. CDR3 coding DNA: TGTGCCAGCAGCTTAGGTCCTCTTTCACCCCTCCACTTT. It is translated as CASSLGPLSPLHF.

The chain employs TRBV24-1 and TRBJ2-2, with TRBD1 matching 10 bases. There are 16 residues in the CDR3. After removal of 1 base from V and 5 bases from J, the junction contained 3 bases not matched to a gene. The germline V gene has CDR1 KGHDR and CDR2 SFDVKD. The CDR3: CATSDLGQGGTGELFF. CDR3 nucleotide sequence: TGTGCCACCAGTGATTTAGGACAGGGGGGGACCGGGGAGCTGTTTTTT.

The chain links TRBV4-1 to TRBJ2-7; 10 positions match TRBD1. CDR1 is MGHRA, CDR2 YSYEKL, per germline. J lost 4 bases, V lost 3 bases, and 6 bases had no gene match. The CDR3 consists of 15 residues. CDR3 in amino acids: CASSQGTGAIYEQYF. The CDR3 coding sequence is TGCGCCAGCAGCCAGGGGACAGGGGCGATTTACGAGCAGTACTTC.

The sample holds a few counts of this clone. The chain links TRBV13 to TRBJ1-1, with 10 bases fitting TRBD1. The V segment lost 4 bases and the J segment 6 bases; nucleotides outside the gene matches: 8. The germline CDR1 and CDR2 sequences are PRHDT and FYEKMQ (reference sequence). The CDR3 sequence is 15 residues long. CDR3 protein: CASSSLSGQGAEAFF. In nucleotides, the CDR3 is TGTGCCAGCAGCTCCCTCTCCGGACAGGGGGCTGAAGCTTTCTTT.

The chain carries TRBV15 and TRBJ2-7; the match to TRBD1 covers 9 bases. The CDR3 extends over 15 amino acids. The V gene end was trimmed by 0 bases and the J gene end by 2 bases; junction bases not matched to a gene: 2. Per the germline V gene, CDR1 is LNHNV and CDR2 is YYDKDF (reference sequence). This chain's CDR3 is CATSRDRDRAYEQYF. CDR3 in DNA: TGTGCCACCAGCAGAGATAGGGACAGGGCCTACGAGCAGTACTTC.

This chain connects TRBV27 to TRBJ1-2; the D gene is possibly TRBD1 (6 bases). The CDR3 has 16 residues. CDR1 and CDR2 from the germline V gene are MNHEY and SMNVEV (reference sequence). V lost 0 bases to trimming and J lost 0 bases, with 11 bases between them. The CDR3: CASSLSGQRANYGYTF. The CDR3 nucleotides are TGTGCCAGCAGTTTATCCGGACAGAGAGCTAACTATGGCTACACCTTC.

The chain has TRBV7-2 and TRBJ1-5, with D tentatively TRBD1 (6 bases). CDR3 length: 17 residues. V lost 1 base and J lost 0, with 13 bases in between. Germline-derived CDR1 and CDR2 are SGHTA and FQGNSA. The CDR3 region is CASSLVGGGDSNQPQHF. The CDR3 DNA follows: TGTGCCAGCAGCTTAGTGGGAGGGGGGGATAGCAATCAGCCCCAGCATTTT.

V and J are TRBV5-1 and TRBJ2-3; the D gene is possibly TRBD1 (6 bases). Germline V gene lookup returns CDR1 SGHRS and CDR2 YFSETQ. The CDR3 consists of 16 residues. V dropped 4 bases and J dropped 0 bases, with 15 bases sitting between them. The CDR3 coding sequence is TGCGCCAGCAGCACCGGGACACTCATTAGCACAGATACGCAGTATTTT. Translating it yields CASSTGTLISTDTQYF.

The gene calls are TRBV4-3 and TRBJ1-5; D not certain. The CDR3 covers 15 residues. Trimming cost V 4 bases and J 2 bases, with 12 bases left between them. The germline V gene encodes CDR1 LGHNA and CDR2 YSLEER. CDR3 region: CASSPSTLGNQPQHF. The CDR3 DNA sequence: TGCGCCAGCAGCCCCTCCACGTTAGGCAATCAGCCCCAGCATTTT.

This clone was observed a few times. The chain links TRBV5-5 to TRBJ2-5, with 7 bases that match TRBD1. V was pared by 0 bases and J by 5 bases, with 16 bases of the junction left unmatched. Germline CDR1 reads SGHKS; CDR2 reads YYEKEE (reference sequence). This CDR3 is built from 18 residues. The CDR3 reads CASSLGHSGTAFRETQYF. CDR3 coding DNA: TGTGCCAGCAGCTTGGGACACTCGGGGACAGCCTTCAGGGAGACCCAGTACTTC. The entire variable domain, with the rest obtained from reference TRBV5-5 and TRBJ2-5, is as follows: DAGVTQSPTHLIKTRGQQVTLRCSPISGHKSVSWYQQVLGQGPQFIFQYYEKEERGRGNFPDRFSARQFPNYSSELNVNALLLGDSALYLCASSLGHSGTAFRETQYFGPGTRLLVL.

V usage is TRBV11-3 and J usage is TRBJ1-1; 7 positions agree with TRBD1. Trimming at V came to 1 base and at J to 1 base, leaving 3 bases not matched to a gene. This CDR3 has 15 residues. CDR1 and CDR2 from the germline V gene are SGHNT and YENEEA. Here the CDR3 reads CASSLGDSSNTEAFF. The CDR3 nucleotides are TGTGCCAGCAGCTTAGGGGACAGTTCGAACACTGAAGCTTTCTTT.

The rearrangement joins TRBV7-9 to TRBJ2-1; TRBD2 matches at 11 bases. The V gene's germline CDR1 is SEHNR and CDR2 FQNEAQ (reference sequence). J gave up 8 bases and V 4 bases, and 13 bases lay outside the gene matches. CDR3 length equals 17 residues. CDR3 nucleotide sequence: TGTGCCAGCAGCTCCACATTCATAGCGGGGGGGCCCCATGAGCAGTTCTTC. Amino acids: CASSSTFIAGGPHEQFF.

The chain couples TRBV19 to TRBJ1-4; 7 bases are shared with TRBD1. V lost 5 bases and J lost 0; bases outside the gene matches: 6. The CDR3 loop spans 16 amino acids. The germline gives CDR1 LNHDA, CDR2 SQIVND (reference sequence). The CDR3 DNA follows: TGTGCCAGTAGTCGTACAGGGGACGCAACTAATGAAAAACTGTTTTTT. It specifies CASSRTGDATNEKLFF.

V and J are TRBV2 and TRBJ2-1; 8 bases fit TRBD1. Germline loops: CDR1 SNHLY, CDR2 FYNNEI. The ends lost 5 bases at V and 2 bases at J; junction bases unmatched: 8. CDR3 size: 16 residues. This CDR3 reads CASSQRQGHAYNEQFF. The CDR3 nucleotides are TGTGCCAGCAGTCAACGACAGGGGCATGCCTACAATGAGCAGTTCTTC.

The V and J genes are TRBV3-1 (or the pseudogene TRBV3-2) and TRBJ2-2; D is perhaps TRBD1 (6 bases). V lost 2 bases and J lost 0, with 16 bases in between. The germline CDR1 and CDR2 sequences are LGHDT and YNNKEL (reference sequence). This CDR3 region has 18 residues. The DNA for the CDR3 is TGTGCCAGCAGCCAAATCCTCCCCCGGACAGCGAACACCGGGGAGCTGTTTTTT. As protein: CASSQILPRTANTGELFF.

This chain links TRBV2 with TRBJ1-1, with D hard to call. Germline V CDR1 and CDR2: SNHLY, FYNNEI. V lost 5 bases, J lost 1 base, and 8 bases lay in between. The CDR3 length is 13 residues. DNA of the CDR3: TGTGCCAGCAGTCGGACTCGGAACACTGAAGCTTTCTTT. Amino acids: CASSRTRNTEAFF.

V usage is TRBV6-5 and J usage is TRBJ2-5, with D tentatively TRBD1 (6 bases). The germline V gene has CDR1 MNHEY and CDR2 SVGAGI. V was shortened by 6 bases and J by 4 bases, with 12 bases between the two germline ends. The CDR3 runs 13 residues. CDR3 nucleotide sequence: TGTGCCAGCAGGGTACAGGGTCCAGAGACCCAGTACTTC. Translation: CASRVQGPETQYF.

The rearrangement links TRBV25-1 to TRBJ2-5; 9 bases are a match to TRBD2. Per germline, CDR1 MGHDK and CDR2 SYGVNS. This CDR3 region has 18 residues. The J segment lost 4 bases and the V segment lost 2 bases, leaving 14 bases of the junction unmatched. The CDR3 DNA sequence: TGTGCCAGCAGTGAAGAAGGGGTGATAGCGGGAGTCGGAGAGACCCAGTACTTC. It codes for CASSEEGVIAGVGETQYF.

The J gene is TRBJ2-3, the V gene TRBV29-1; the D gene is possibly TRBD2 (6 bases). The CDR3 is 13 residues long. The germline gives CDR1 SQVTM, CDR2 ANQGSEA. The CDR3 spells CSGRTTGTDTQYF. Written as DNA, the CDR3 is TGCAGTGGCCGGACTACCGGAACAGATACGCAGTATTTT.

The chain links TRBV5-4 to TRBJ1-2; D not certain. The V end lost 4 bases, the J end lost 9 bases, and 16 bases lay between the germline ends. This CDR3 is built from 13 residues. CDR1 and CDR2 (germline): SGHNT, YYREEE (reference sequence). The CDR3 sequence is CASSPRSPESYTF. CDR3 coding DNA: TGTGCCAGCAGCCCGCGGAGTCCCGAGAGCTACACCTTC.